The next 28 T cell receptor beta chains were all read from a single sample in a study of identical twins. TCRdb processed the 5' RACE reads anew with MiXCR; each CDR3 protein has one entry. The sample holds about 190,000 distinct CDR3 sequences, around a sixth seen once. These data are also associated with another study on T cells expressing NK-cell markers.

The sequencing input was CD8+ T cells sorted from blood. The receptors here all came from a woman younger than 35 in good health.

In this sample, this clonotype turned up a few times. The chain joins TRBV7-9 to TRBJ1-4, with no clear D. CDR3 length equals 15 residues. V was shortened by 3 bases and J by 6 bases, with 14 bases between the two germline ends. In germline, CDR1 is SEHNR, CDR2 FQNEAQ (reference sequence). The CDR3 loop is CASSFMGRWDEKLFF. The CDR3 nucleotides are TGTGCCAGCAGCTTCATGGGGAGGTGGGATGAAAAACTGTTTTTT.

The rearrangement uses TRBV12-3 or TRBV12-4 and TRBJ2-7; D unresolved. The germline V and J ends were trimmed by 3 bases and 3 bases, with 6 bases remaining between them. The CDR3 is made up of 12 amino acids. DNA of the CDR3: TGTGCCAGCAGTTTGAATTACTACGAGCAGTACTTC. It is translated as CASSLNYYEQYF.

The chain uses TRBV2 and TRBJ2-5, with D maybe TRBD1 (5 bases). Trimming took off 4 bases at V and 4 bases at J, with 10 bases between the two ends. Germline CDR1 reads SNHLY; CDR2 reads FYNNEI. This CDR3 region has 13 residues. CDR3 amino acids: CASSGTLPETQYF. CDR3 nucleotide sequence: TGTGCCAGCAGTGGGACACTCCCAGAGACCCAGTACTTC.

This clonotype was seen only a few times. The gene calls are TRBV12-3 or TRBV12-4 and TRBJ1-1; possible D gene TRBD1, 6 bases. The germline V and J ends were trimmed by 6 bases and 4 bases, with 9 bases remaining between them. The CDR3 is 12 amino acids. The CDR3 reads CASSTGLTEAFF. For the CDR3, the DNA is TGTGCCAGCAGCACAGGGCTCACTGAAGCTTTCTTT.

This clonotype was seen a few times. The chain carries TRBV7-9 and TRBJ1-1, with D possibly being TRBD1 (6 bases). The V end lost 2 bases, the J end lost 0 bases, and 13 bases lay between the germline ends. The CDR3 runs to 16 residues. CDR1 and CDR2 from the germline V gene are SEHNR and FQNEAQ (reference sequence). The CDR3 reads CASSLLRGRMNTEAFF. The CDR3 nucleotides read TGTGCCAGCAGCTTACTTCGGGGGCGCATGAACACTGAAGCTTTCTTT.

V is TRBV5-1 and J is TRBJ2-1; D may be TRBD1 (6 bases). Trimming removed 2 bases from V and 0 bases from J, with 9 bases in between. CDR1 and CDR2 from the germline V gene are SGHRS and YFSETQ. The CDR3 runs to 15 residues. Written as DNA, the CDR3 is TGCGCCAGCAGCTTACAGGGAAACTCCTACAATGAGCAGTTCTTC. It specifies CASSLQGNSYNEQFF.

This clonotype occurred a few times. The chain couples TRBV9 to TRBJ1-1, with 7 bases identical to TRBD1. The CDR3 sequence is 17 residues long. V shed 3 bases and J 1 base; nucleotides not matched to a gene: 12. Germline values: CDR1 SGDLS, CDR2 YYNGEE. In nucleotides, the CDR3 is TGTGCCAGCAGCGCCAGACAGGGTCTAAGCGGGAACACTGAAGCTTTCTTT. Amino acids: CASSARQGLSGNTEAFF. Based on the CDR3 plus reference TRBV9 and TRBJ1-1, the full variable domain is DSGVTQTPKHLITATGQRVTLRCSPRSGDLSVYWYQQSLDQGLQFLIQYYNGEERAKGNILERFSAQQFPDLHSELNLSSLELGDSALYFCASSARQGLSGNTEAFFGQGTRLTVV.

This clonotype was detected only a few times. V usage is TRBV4-3 and J usage is TRBJ2-3; no reliable D call. There are 16 residues in the CDR3. Germline V gene data show CDR1 as LGHNA and CDR2 as YSLEER. Trimming shortened V by 0 bases and J by 2 bases, and 12 bases separated the two germline ends. CDR3 coding DNA: TGCGCCAGCAGCCAAGAAGGCGTGGGGAACACAGATACGCAGTATTTT. Its translation: CASSQEGVGNTDTQYF.

Only one count was recorded for this clonotype. The chain recombines TRBV7-9 with TRBJ1-6; D is undetermined. The CDR3 spans 15 residues. Trimming left V 6 bases short and J 8 bases short, with 17 bases between. Looked up from germline, CDR1 is SEHNR and CDR2 is FQNEAQ (reference sequence). This CDR3 reads CASRDSLFQDSPLHF. CDR3 sequence (DNA): TGTGCCAGCAGAGACTCTCTATTTCAGGATTCACCCCTCCACTTT.

This clonotype was observed a handful of times. The J gene is TRBJ1-5, the V gene TRBV24-1; D is unclear. Germline CDR1 KGHDR, CDR2 SFDVKD. The V end lost 4 bases, the J end lost 4 bases, and 13 bases lay between the germline ends. CDR3 length: 15 amino acids. The CDR3 DNA follows: TGTGCCACCAGTGACCCACCCCGGGGAAATCAGCCCCAGCATTTT. Protein sequence: CATSDPPRGNQPQHF.

This chain joins TRBV5-5 and TRBJ2-5; TRBD2 might be the D (6 bases). Deletions cut 6 bases from V and 1 base from J, with 16 bases between. Germline CDR1 and CDR2: SGHKS and YYEKEE (reference sequence). The CDR3 has 15 residues. CDR3 nucleotides: TGTGCCAGCACCTCAGCGGGCCCTATCCAAGAGACCCAGTACTTC. It translates to CASTSAGPIQETQYF.

The rearrangement links TRBV11-2 to TRBJ2-1, with D possibly TRBD2 on 6 matching bases. CDR1 SGHAT and CDR2 FQNNGV come from the germline V gene. The CDR3 has 13 amino acids. Trimming took 1 base from V and 8 from J, leaving 9 bases between them. The CDR3 DNA sequence: TGTGCCAGCAGCTTAGGGACGGGAGATGAGCAGTTCTTC. This sequence encodes CASSLGTGDEQFF.

There are a few counts of this clonotype. The chain's CDR3 is CASSYQGEYVNTGELFF. The CDR3 DNA reads as TGTGCCAGCAGTTATCAGGGGGAGTACGTGAACACCGGGGAGCTGTTTTTT. This sequence joins TRBV12-3 or TRBV12-4 and TRBJ2-2; 7 nucleotides align to TRBD1. The CDR3 covers 17 residues. Trimming cost V 4 bases and J 1 base; bases outside gene matches: 9.

In this sample, this clonotype turned up many times. The chain links TRBV6-2 or TRBV6-3 to TRBJ2-1; D gene uncertain. Trimming pared 6 bases from V and 8 bases from J, leaving 8 bases between. This CDR3 spans 11 amino acids. Germline CDR1 reads MNHEY; CDR2 reads SVGEGT. CDR3 region: CASSPSYEQFF. The CDR3, as DNA: TGTGCCAGCAGCCCTTCCTATGAGCAGTTCTTC.

Only a few counts were recorded for this clonotype. The chain joins TRBV30 to TRBJ2-3; 7 nucleotides agree with TRBD2. Unmatched junction bases numbered 10, after V lost 4 bases and J lost 6 bases. Germline-derived CDR1 and CDR2 are GTSNPN and SVGIG (reference sequence). The CDR3 extends over 14 amino acids. The CDR3 nucleotides are TGTGCCTGGACTTCGGCGGGAGCTGGGGATACGCAGTATTTT. Translated: CAWTSAGAGDTQYF.

The chain links TRBV2 to TRBJ2-1; D gene uncertain. V lost 0 bases to trimming and J lost 0 bases, with 6 bases between them. The CDR3 runs 15 residues. The germline gives CDR1 SNHLY, CDR2 FYNNEI. Written as DNA, the CDR3 is TGTGCCAGCAGTGAAGCGTGGAGCTCCTACAATGAGCAGTTCTTC. Translating it yields CASSEAWSSYNEQFF.

This chain uses TRBV20-1 with TRBJ1-5; D perhaps matches TRBD1 (6 bases). Trimming cost V 6 bases and J 10 bases, with 16 bases left between them. CDR3 size: 12 residues. Germline lookup yields CDR1 DFQATT and CDR2 SNEGSKA (reference sequence). CDR3 sequence reads: CSALAGVSPQHF. In nucleotides, the CDR3 is TGCAGTGCCTTAGCAGGGGTCAGCCCCCAGCATTTT.

The J gene is TRBJ1-1, the V gene TRBV19; D unclear. CDR3 length equals 14 residues. Trimming took 4 bases from V and 1 from J, leaving 10 bases between them. Germline lookup yields CDR1 LNHDA and CDR2 SQIVND (reference sequence). In DNA, the CDR3 is TGTGCCAGTAGTACTACCTCAAGGAACACTGAAGCTTTCTTT. Its translation is CASSTTSRNTEAFF.

In its sample, this clonotype was seen a few times. V gene TRBV12-3 or TRBV12-4 combines with J gene TRBJ1-4; tentative D call: TRBD1 (6 bases). The V end lost 5 bases, the J end lost 1 base, and 8 bases lay between the germline ends. This CDR3 has 14 amino acids. The CDR3 reads CASSLGGTNEKLFF. DNA for the CDR3: TGTGCCAGCAGTCTAGGGGGAACTAATGAAAAACTGTTTTTT.

There are a few counts of this clonotype. This chain connects TRBV12-3 or TRBV12-4 to TRBJ2-5, with D unresolved. Trimming took off 3 bases at V and 4 bases at J, with 6 bases between the two ends. The CDR3 is made up of 12 amino acids. CDR3 sequence (DNA): TGTGCCAGCAGTTTCCGACTAGAGACCCAGTACTTC. It translates to CASSFRLETQYF.

The chain links TRBV11-3 to TRBJ2-3; possible D gene TRBD1, 5 bases. The germline CDR1 and CDR2 sequences are SGHNT and YENEEA. V dropped 6 bases and J dropped 0 bases, with 13 bases sitting between them. The CDR3 sequence is 15 residues long. The CDR3 nucleotides read TGTGCCAGCAGTTACATAGACAGAAGCACAGATACGCAGTATTTT. This encodes CASSYIDRSTDTQYF.

This clonotype was detected a few times. The chain couples TRBV12-3 or TRBV12-4 to TRBJ2-7; the D is unclear. The germline V and J ends were trimmed by 5 bases and 0 bases, with 5 bases remaining between them. This CDR3 has 12 amino acids. In nucleotides, the CDR3 is TGTGCCAGCAGTCCGCACTCCTACGAGCAGTACTTC. Encoded protein: CASSPHSYEQYF.

The chain recombines TRBV4-1 with TRBJ1-1; D is unclear. Germline loops: CDR1 MGHRA, CDR2 YSYEKL. V shed 4 bases and J shed 4 bases, with 10 bases lying between them. The CDR3 has 13 residues. CDR3 in amino acids: CASSRPRGTEAFF. CDR3 in DNA: TGCGCCAGCAGCCGGCCCCGGGGCACTGAAGCTTTCTTT.

The chain is built from TRBV10-2 and TRBJ2-2; 7 nucleotides match TRBD2. The junction had 6 bases not matched to a gene; V was cut back by 2 bases and J by 3 bases. Germline V gene lookup returns CDR1 WSHSY and CDR2 SAAADI. CDR3 length equals 16 residues. CDR3: CASSERAGAYTGELFF. DNA for the CDR3: TGCGCCAGCAGTGAGAGGGCGGGAGCGTACACCGGGGAGCTGTTTTTT.

The J gene is TRBJ2-1, the V gene TRBV4-3, with a tentative D call TRBD1 (5 bases). This CDR3 spans 12 amino acids. Germline-derived CDR1 and CDR2 are LGHNA and YSLEER. V lost 3 bases to trimming and J lost 9 bases, with 9 bases between them. CDR3 in amino acids: CASSHPTGEQFF. The DNA for the CDR3 is TGCGCCAGCAGCCACCCCACAGGTGAGCAGTTCTTC.

The rearrangement uses TRBV4-1 and TRBJ1-1; 8 nucleotides agree with TRBD1. Germline trimming cut 2 bases from V and 0 bases from J; bases unmatched to any gene: 2. This CDR3 has 15 residues. From germline, CDR1 is MGHRA and CDR2 YSYEKL. The CDR3 protein is CASSQTGQVNTEAFF. CDR3 nucleotides: TGCGCCAGCAGCCAAACGGGACAGGTGAACACTGAAGCTTTCTTT.

This clonotype was detected only a few times. The genes are TRBV29-1 and TRBJ2-2, with TRBD1 matching over 8 bases. This CDR3 spans 12 amino acids. V gave up 5 bases and J gave up 7 bases; unmatched junction bases: 3. The V gene's germline CDR1 is SQVTM and CDR2 ANQGSEA. This CDR3 reads CSVRQGIGELFF. Written as DNA, the CDR3 is TGCAGCGTTCGACAGGGGATCGGGGAGCTGTTTTTT.

The V call is TRBV5-1, the J call TRBJ2-3; D ambiguous. Germline assignment: CDR1 SGHRS and CDR2 YFSETQ. Trimming took 0 bases from V and 4 from J, leaving 3 bases between them. The CDR3 has 12 amino acids. The CDR3 region is CASSLVADTQYF. The CDR3 coding sequence is TGCGCCAGCAGCTTGGTTGCAGATACGCAGTATTTT.